The subject of this entry is one T cell receptor (beta chain). The recovered donors of Cohort 3 showed two negative PCRs, clearance, or symptom resolution. The data were taken from a study of blood T cell repertoires in COVID-19. Overall study context: The United States, Italy and Spain were the sources of the acute and convalescent COVID-19 samples. PBMCs, B-cell-depleted T cells, or T cells provided the cDNA or gDNA that made up the material.

This CDR3 has 15 amino acids. V dropped 6 bases and J dropped 5 bases, with 14 bases sitting between them. CDR1 and CDR2 from the germline V gene are MNHNY and SVGAGI (reference sequence). Original processing methods: The authors estimated nucleated cell counts from reference gene primer amplification. This table comes from immunoSEQ multiplex PCR, and its TCRdb copy is limited to in-frame clones, with some not included. V and J calls and clone size are those listed in that table; D and trimming were worked out from the DNA. Found here are about 170,000 clones, around 78% of them singletons; the top ten hold approximately 4%.

The chain recombines TRBV6-6 with TRBJ1-6; a possible D gene is TRBD1 (5 bases). This TCR was recovered from a woman between 50 and 59 years old who had recovered from COVID-19. The sample was PBMCs or T cells enriched from blood (not recorded which). Written as DNA, the CDR3 is TGTGCCAGCAGCCCGGGGGAAGTCCATAATTCACCCCTCCACTTT. Protein product: CASSPGEVHNSPLHF.